A selection of T cell receptor beta chains follows, all from one sample in a study of CD8 T cells in Susac syndrome. TCRdb itself ran the immunoSEQ multiplex PCR reads through MiXCR, one entry per CDR3 protein. The profile shows 150,000 to 200,000 distinct CDR3 sequences, roughly 95% of them singletons. The sequenced material came from CD4+ T cells from PBMCs. All receptors come from a human donor with multiple sclerosis. CDR3s include the opening cysteine and the closing phenylalanine or tryptophan. The D gene is left open where the match is weak. Some rows mark clone size as missing; the rest say once, few, many or name a class of expanded clone.

TRBJ2-3,NA,once,TRBV12-3/TRBV12-4,TGTGCCAGCACCCCGTCAGGGGGGGATAGCACAGATACGCAGTATTTT,CASTPSGGDSTDTQYF
TRBJ2-5,NA,NA,TRBV5-1,TGCGCCAGCAGCGACACCCAAGAGACCCAGTACTTC,CASSDTQETQYF
TRBJ1-4,NA,NA,TRBV27,TGTGCCAGCAGTTTACGCGGGATTCCCGCAACTAATGAAAAACTGTTTTTT,CASSLRGIPATNEKLFF
TRBJ1-5,TRBD1,NA,TRBV7-2,TGTGCCAGCAGCTTGGACAGGGAAGGGCCCCAGCATTTT,CASSLDREGPQHF
TRBJ2-7,NA,NA,TRBV4-1,TGCGCCAGCAGCCGGCCGGGCCAACAGGCCGAGCAGTACTTC,CASSRPGQQAEQYF
TRBJ2-6,NA,NA,TRBV6-2/TRBV6-3,TGTGCCAGCATGCTAGCTGGGGCCAACGTCCTGACTTTC,CASMLAGANVLTF
TRBJ1-1,TRBD1,NA,TRBV7-9,TGTGCCAGCAGCTTACTTGGGGACAGTGAAGCTTTCTTT,CASSLLGDSEAFF
TRBJ1-1,NA,NA,TRBV6-5,TGTGCCAGCAGTTACTCCAAGAACACTGAAGCTTTCTTT,CASSYSKNTEAFF
TRBJ2-1,TRBD2,NA,TRBV29-1,TGCAGCGTTGAACTGGGGGGGATCTTC,CSVELGGIF
TRBJ1-1,TRBD1,NA,TRBV27,TGTGCCAGCAGTCCGGACAGGGGAGGTGAAGCTTTCTTT,CASSPDRGGEAFF
TRBJ2-5,TRBD2,NA,TRBV19,TGTGCCAGTGGGGGACTAATGCAAGAGACCCAGTACTTC,CASGGLMQETQYF
TRBJ1-2,NA,NA,TRBV6-5,TGTGCCAGCAGTTACTCCAGGCCGAGAGACGGCTACACCTTC,CASSYSRPRDGYTF
TRBJ1-4,TRBD1,NA,TRBV19,TGTGCCAGCAAGGCGGGGGACAGGGGATTCTGGGGTGAAAAACTGTTTTTT,CASKAGDRGFWGEKLFF
TRBJ1-5,NA,NA,TRBV28,TGTGCCAGCAGCCCCAACCTAAGCAATCAGCCCCAGCATTTT,CASSPNLSNQPQHF
TRBJ2-1,NA,NA,TRBV6-2/TRBV6-3,TGTGCCAGCAGTGCCGGGACACTCGGAGTTGAGCAGTTCTTC,CASSAGTLGVEQFF
TRBJ2-5,NA,NA,TRBV30,TGTGCCTGGAGTGTAGGGACATTTCAAGAGACCCAGTACTTC,CAWSVGTFQETQYF
TRBJ1-1,NA,NA,TRBV4-3,TGCGCCAGCAGCCAAGCCCCCGGGACTAACACTGAAGCTTTCTTT,CASSQAPGTNTEAFF
TRBJ2-7,TRBD1,NA,TRBV20-1,TGCAGTGCTAGAGAGAGACAGGGCTTCTCCTACGAGCAGTACTTC,CSARERQGFSYEQYF
TRBJ2-1,TRBD2,NA,TRBV6-2/TRBV6-3,TGTGCCAGCAGATGGGCTAGCGGCCACAATGAGCAGTTCTTC,CASRWASGHNEQFF
TRBJ2-7,NA,once,TRBV5-1,TGCGCCAGCAGCTTGGCGTCTCGGGGTGGCTACGAGCAGTACTTC,CASSLASRGGYEQYF
TRBJ2-6,NA,NA,TRBV20-1,TGCAGTGCTAGTTTCGGACAGTGGGGGAGCGTCCTGACTTTC,CSASFGQWGSVLTF
TRBJ2-7,TRBD1,once,TRBV10-3,TGTGCCATCAGCCACGGATGGGGGACAGACGAGCAGTACTTC,CAISHGWGTDEQYF
TRBJ1-1,NA,NA,TRBV6-2/TRBV6-3,TGTGCCAGCAGTTACTCGATGGGACGGGGTGACACTGAAGCTTTCTTT,CASSYSMGRGDTEAFF
TRBJ1-1,NA,few,TRBV12-3/TRBV12-4,TGTGCCAGCAGTAGCTGGACTGAAGCTTTCTTT,CASSSWTEAFF
TRBJ2-6,NA,NA,TRBV6-5,TGTGCCAGCAGTTATAGCCCTGCTTCTGGGGCCAACGTCCTGACTTTC,CASSYSPASGANVLTF
TRBJ2-7,NA,NA,TRBV5-4,TGTGCCAGCAGCTTGGCCGGGCTCGTCTACGAGCAGTACTTC,CASSLAGLVYEQYF
TRBJ2-5,NA,NA,TRBV27,TGTGCCAGCAGTTTTGAGGGGAGAATCCCCCAAGAGACCCAGTACTTC,CASSFEGRIPQETQYF
TRBJ2-5,TRBD1,NA,TRBV29-1,TGCAGCGTTGATTCGACAGGGGCCGGGGAGACCCAGTACTTC,CSVDSTGAGETQYF
TRBJ2-7,NA,NA,TRBV6-2/TRBV6-3,TGTGCCAGCAGTTACTCGAGGCTTCTAGCTTGGGAGCTCTACGAGCAGTACTTC,CASSYSRLLAWELYEQYF